These 16 T cell receptor beta chains were all obtained from the same sample, sequenced in a study of response to subunit inactivated influenza vaccine. Each CDR3 protein is one row after TCRdb ran MiXCR on the RT-PCR reads. The sample lists 400,000 to 650,000 distinct CDR3 sequences, about 7.2% occurring once. The specimen was PBMCs from blood, collected 23 months after vaccination. These receptors were obtained from a man aged 50 to 69 who received an inactivated influenza vaccine.

A remark on this clonotype: Given a much more abundant clone one base away, this may be a read error. The chain is built from TRBV4-3 and TRBJ2-3; D may be TRBD1 or TRBD2 (5 bases each). Germline V gene sequence: CDR1 LGHNA, CDR2 YSLEER. This CDR3 is built from 15 residues. Trimming took off 4 bases at V and 3 bases at J, with 14 bases between the two ends. CDR3 region: CASSRGAGDTDTQYF. DNA of the CDR3: TGCGCCAGCAGCCGAGGGGCCGGGGATACAGATACGCAGTATTTT.

This clonotype was counted many times. The rearrangement joins TRBV5-6 to TRBJ2-5; D unresolved. The CDR3 runs 14 residues. Germline V CDR1 and CDR2: SGHDT, YYEEEE. Trimming left V 4 bases short and J 3 bases short, with 13 bases between. As DNA, the CDR3 is TGTGCCAGCAGCGCGCCAATTGGGGAAGAGACCCAGTACTTC. Protein sequence: CASSAPIGEETQYF.

This clonotype occurred a few times. The chain recombines TRBV9 with TRBJ2-2; D call uncertain. With 3 bases removed from V and 5 bases from J, the gap between germline ends came to 14 bases. There are 15 residues in the CDR3. Per germline, CDR1 SGDLS and CDR2 YYNGEE. This CDR3 reads CASSADPYGTGELFF. The CDR3 nucleotides read TGTGCCAGCAGCGCGGACCCTTACGGGACCGGGGAGCTGTTTTTT. Full variable domain (missing parts from reference TRBV9 and TRBJ2-2): DSGVTQTPKHLITATGQRVTLRCSPRSGDLSVYWYQQSLDQGLQFLIQYYNGEERAKGNILERFSAQQFPDLHSELNLSSLELGDSALYFCASSADPYGTGELFFGEGSRLTVL.

This clonotype occurred a few times. The CDR3 DNA reads as TGTGCCAGCAGTTTGTCCAGGGAAGGGGCCGGGGAGCTGTTTTTT. It translates to CASSLSREGAGELFF. This chain links TRBV28 with TRBJ2-2, with TRBD1 as a possible D gene (5 bases). The V end was cut by 3 bases, the J end by 6 bases, with 14 bases between. The CDR3 is made up of 15 amino acids. The germline V gene encodes CDR1 MDHEN and CDR2 SYDVKM.

This clonotype was seen only a few times. The rearrangement uses TRBV9 and TRBJ2-1, with 11 bases identical to TRBD1. CDR3 length: 17 amino acids. Germline-derived CDR1 and CDR2 are SGDLS and YYNGEE. With 4 bases clipped from V and 2 bases from J, the junction kept 8 bases outside the gene matches. CDR3 sequence: CASSHSRDRGTYNEQFF. In nucleotides, the CDR3 is TGTGCCAGCAGCCACAGCAGGGACAGGGGGACCTACAATGAGCAGTTCTTC.

This clonotype was recorded a few times. This sequence joins TRBV7-2 and TRBJ2-2; TRBD2 matches at 15 bases. Per the germline V gene, CDR1 is SGHTA and CDR2 is FQGNSA. This CDR3 has 21 residues. V shed 3 bases, J shed 7 bases, and the junction held 18 bases outside the gene matches. The CDR3 region is CASSFVISTGTSGRSVGELFF. CDR3 nucleotide sequence: TGTGCCAGCAGCTTCGTGATAAGCACCGGGACTAGCGGGAGGTCTGTCGGGGAGCTGTTTTTT.

The chain employs TRBV29-1 and TRBJ1-1; a possible D gene is TRBD1 (6 bases). From germline, CDR1 is SQVTM and CDR2 ANQGSEA. The CDR3 extends over 13 amino acids. Trimming stripped 6 bases from V and 5 bases from J, with 16 bases between. The CDR3 reads CSVVGQRGTEAFF. Written as DNA, the CDR3 is TGCAGCGTCGTCGGACAGAGGGGGACTGAAGCTTTCTTT.

This sequence joins TRBV7-6 and TRBJ2-3, with TRBD1 matching 8 bases. Per germline, CDR1 SGHVS and CDR2 FNYEAQ. The CDR3 runs 16 residues. V shed 1 base and J 2 bases; nucleotides not matched to a gene: 5. The CDR3 protein is CASSLDYQGATDTQYF. The DNA of the CDR3 is TGTGCCAGCAGCTTAGACTATCAGGGGGCCACAGATACGCAGTATTTT.

The genes are TRBV9 and TRBJ2-3; 7 bases agree with TRBD2. CDR1 is SGDLS and CDR2 is YYNGEE in the germline V gene. The CDR3 is 14 residues long. Unmatched junction bases numbered 6, after V lost 4 bases and J lost 4 bases. The CDR3 protein is CASSLTAGSDTQYF. The CDR3 bases are TGTGCCAGCAGCCTCACAGCGGGATCAGATACGCAGTATTTT.

This rearrangement joins TRBV2 to TRBJ1-4; D gene unclear. CDR1 SNHLY and CDR2 FYNNEI come from the germline V gene. The CDR3 sequence is 12 residues long. V lost 1 base and J 8 bases, leaving 5 bases between the germline ends. The DNA of the CDR3 is TGTGCCAGCAGTGAAGTGGACGAAAAACTGTTTTTT. It encodes CASSEVDEKLFF.

This clonotype has just a few counts. The chain carries TRBV18 and TRBJ2-3; 11 positions match TRBD1. Germline-derived CDR1 and CDR2 are KGHSH and LQKENI. The CDR3 spans 18 residues. Unmatched junction bases numbered 10, after V lost 2 bases and J lost 3 bases. CDR3: CASSPRGQGVYLTDTQYF. The CDR3 DNA sequence: TGTGCCAGCTCACCAAGGGGACAGGGGGTCTATCTAACAGATACGCAGTATTTT.

This clonotype was counted at least ten times. The chain joins TRBV3-1 to TRBJ1-5, with D unresolved. Germline values: CDR1 LGHDT, CDR2 YNNKEL (reference sequence). Trimming took 6 bases from V and 0 from J, leaving 9 bases between them. The CDR3 has 14 residues. The CDR3, as DNA: TGTGCCAGCAGTCGTAAAGATAGCAATCAGCCCCAGCATTTT. Translating it yields CASSRKDSNQPQHF. Using reference TRBV3-1 and TRBJ1-5 for the parts outside the CDR3, the full variable domain is DTAVSQTPKYLVTQMGNDKSIKCEQNLGHDTMYWYKQDSKKFLKIMFSYNNKELIINETVPNRFSPKSPDKAHLNLHINSLELGDSAVYFCASSRKDSNQPQHFGDGTRLSIL.

In DNA form, the CDR3 reads TGTGCCAGCAAAGGCGCGGGACGAGGTTCACCCCTCCACTTT. Translated, it gives CASKGAGRGSPLHF. The rearrangement joins TRBV12-3 or TRBV12-4 to TRBJ1-6, with D perhaps TRBD1 (5 bases). V lost 7 bases to trimming and J lost 9 bases, with 16 bases between them. CDR3 length equals 14 residues.

This clonotype was counted ten times or more. V and J are TRBV4-2 and TRBJ2-1; 8 nucleotides line up with TRBD2. Germline V lookup: CDR1 LGHNA, CDR2 YNFKEQ. The CDR3 loop spans 16 amino acids. Losses at the gene ends were 1 base for V and 5 bases for J; bases not matched to a gene: 7. For the CDR3, the DNA is TGTGCCAGCAGCCAAGCTAGCGGGTTGAGAAACAATGAGCAGTTCTTC. Residues: CASSQASGLRNNEQFF.

This clonotype showed up many times. The J gene is TRBJ1-1, the V gene TRBV5-1, with D possibly TRBD1 on 6 matching bases. Germline assignment: CDR1 SGHRS and CDR2 YFSETQ. The CDR3 covers 13 residues. With 0 bases removed from V and 4 bases from J, the gap between germline ends came to 7 bases. Here the CDR3 reads CASSLDRATEAFF. The CDR3 region has the DNA TGCGCCAGCAGCTTGGACAGGGCCACTGAAGCTTTCTTT. The whole variable domain, remainder taken from reference TRBV5-1 and TRBJ1-1, is KAGVTQTPRYLIKTRGQQVTLSCSPISGHRSVSWYQQTPGQGLQFLFEYFSETQRNKGNFPGRFSGRQFSNSRSEMNVSTLELGDSALYLCASSLDRATEAFFGQGTRLTVV.

This clonotype turned up a few times. The chain's CDR3 is CASSSPSGRASTSFF. DNA for the CDR3: TGTGCCAGCAGCTCGCCTAGCGGGAGGGCCTCTACTTCTTTCTTC. The rearrangement joins TRBV7-9 to TRBJ2-1, with 12 bases matching TRBD2. Losses at the gene ends were 4 bases for V and 16 bases for J; bases not matched to a gene: 14. The germline V gene encodes CDR1 SEHNR and CDR2 FQNEAQ (reference sequence). This CDR3 spans 15 amino acids.